The 18 T cell receptor beta chains below all came from one sample that was sequenced in a study of T-cell reconstitution after alpha-beta-depleted transplantation in children. Unique molecular identifiers were used to barcode this TCRbeta library. Via MiXCR, TCRdb re-called the PCR reads, giving one row per CDR3 protein. Of about a million distinct CDR3 sequences in the sample, 25% to 30% were seen once. The sample here was PBMCs, mostly from graft donor cells, taken 360 days after TCRalphabeta/CD19-depleted stem cell transplant. Receptor source: a boy less than two years old who had a stem cell transplant for SCID, so the T cells may come from the graft donor.

The chain joins TRBV7-6 to TRBJ1-1; D is undetermined. The V end lost 6 bases, the J end lost 1 base, and 9 bases lay between the germline ends. The CDR3 consists of 13 residues. CDR1 is SGHVS, CDR2 FNYEAQ, per germline. The CDR3 loop is CASRKRENTEAFF. The CDR3, as DNA: TGTGCCAGCAGGAAAAGGGAGAACACTGAAGCTTTCTTT.

Only a few counts were recorded for this clonotype. The J gene is TRBJ1-2, the V gene TRBV9; D remains unclear. The length of the CDR3 is 13 residues. V was trimmed by 0 bases and J by 12 bases, leaving 15 bases between them. Germline CDR1 is SGDLS and CDR2 is YYNGEE. DNA of the CDR3: TGTGCCAGCAGCGTAGAGTTATCGGGCGTGGACACCTTC. It translates to CASSVELSGVDTF.

The chain joins TRBV20-1 to TRBJ2-3; 8 nucleotides align to TRBD2. The CDR3 is made up of 15 amino acids. CDR1 is DFQATT and CDR2 is SNEGSKA in the germline V gene (reference sequence). After removal of 3 bases from V and 0 bases from J, the junction contained 5 bases not matched to a gene. CDR3 in amino acids: CSASGGALSTDTQYF. CDR3 sequence (DNA): TGCAGTGCTAGCGGGGGGGCACTGAGCACAGATACGCAGTATTTT.

The table lists this clonotype with a few counts. The rearrangement links TRBV7-6 to TRBJ1-4; 8 positions agree with TRBD1. Germline V CDR1 and CDR2: SGHVS, FNYEAQ. CDR3 length: 14 residues. V shed 4 bases, J shed 7 bases, and the junction held 5 bases outside the gene matches. The CDR3 region is CASSSTGAGEKLFF. The DNA for the CDR3 is TGTGCCAGCAGCTCGACAGGGGCGGGTGAAAAACTGTTTTTT.

The rearrangement uses TRBV28 and TRBJ2-5; D is ambiguous. The CDR3 sequence is 14 residues long. V was pared by 6 bases and J by 4 bases, with 15 bases between. Germline CDR1 MDHEN, CDR2 SYDVKM. CDR3 loop: CASSLAQVGETQYF. CDR3 bases: TGTGCCAGCAGCCTGGCCCAAGTTGGAGAGACCCAGTACTTC.

V and J are TRBV7-4 and TRBJ2-1; D might be TRBD2 (5 bases). The CDR3 runs 12 residues. The V gene lost 7 bases and the J gene lost 7 bases, with 11 bases spanning the gap. CDR1 is SGHVT, CDR2 SQSDAQ, per germline. The CDR3: CASTGVTNEQFF. CDR3 DNA: TGTGCCAGCACCGGGGTAACGAATGAGCAGTTCTTC.

The rearrangement uses TRBV5-1 and TRBJ2-2; maybe TRBD2 (5 bases). Trimming took 1 base from V and 4 from J, leaving 14 bases between them. The CDR3 length is 16 residues. Per germline, CDR1 SGHRS and CDR2 YFSETQ. The CDR3 DNA sequence: TGCGCCAGCAGCTTGTTAGGGCCCGCGGGCACCGGGGAGCTGTTTTTT. Protein product: CASSLLGPAGTGELFF.

The chain is built from TRBV6-5 and TRBJ2-7; 7 positions agree with TRBD1. V was pared by 4 bases and J by 3 bases, with 6 bases of the junction left unmatched. CDR1 is MNHEY, CDR2 SVGAGI, per germline. This CDR3 is 14 amino acids long. CDR3 loop: CASSLNRDSYEQYF. For the CDR3, the DNA is TGTGCCAGCAGTTTAAACCGGGACAGCTACGAGCAGTACTTC.

This clonotype showed up just a few times. The chain joins TRBV11-2 to TRBJ2-1; 10 nucleotides match TRBD2. Germline values: CDR1 SGHAT, CDR2 FQNNGV. J was trimmed by 4 bases and V by 3 bases; bases with no gene match: 6. CDR3 size: 16 residues. The CDR3 nucleotides read TGTGCCAGCAGCTTGGTTAGCGGGGGGTTTTACAATGAGCAGTTCTTC. Protein: CASSLVSGGFYNEQFF.

The chain carries TRBV20-1 and TRBJ2-1; D ambiguous. Germline loops: CDR1 DFQATT, CDR2 SNEGSKA (reference sequence). There are 11 residues in the CDR3. CDR3 DNA: TGCACCTCAGGATCCTACAATGAGCAGTTCTTC. This codes for CTSGSYNEQFF.

V and J are TRBV15 and TRBJ2-3; 12 bases agree with TRBD1. Looked up from germline, CDR1 is LNHNV and CDR2 is YYDKDF (reference sequence). The CDR3 consists of 15 residues. Trimming at V came to 11 bases and at J to 4 bases, leaving 10 bases not matched to a gene. In nucleotides, the CDR3 is TGTGCCGCCGCCCCCGGGACAGGGGGCGCAGATACGCAGTATTTT. It yields the protein CAAAPGTGGADTQYF.

The rearrangement joins TRBV6-1 to TRBJ1-1, with D unresolved. Trimming took off 5 bases at V and 0 bases at J, with 19 bases between the two ends. Germline loops: CDR1 MNHNS, CDR2 SASEGT. The CDR3 extends over 17 amino acids. Here the CDR3 reads CASSKTRGSVVNTEAFF. The DNA for the CDR3 is TGTGCCAGCAGTAAGACCCGGGGATCCGTGGTGAACACTGAAGCTTTCTTT.

J is TRBJ1-2 and V is TRBV20-1; 9 bases are shared with TRBD1. J gave up 2 bases and V 1 base, and 5 bases lay outside the gene matches. This CDR3 spans 15 amino acids. From germline, CDR1 is DFQATT and CDR2 SNEGSKA (reference sequence). This CDR3 is CSARGPGQGNYGYTF. For the CDR3, the DNA is TGCAGTGCTAGAGGGCCGGGACAGGGAAACTATGGCTACACCTTC.

The rearrangement joins TRBV20-1 to TRBJ2-1; 7 bases line up with TRBD2. Looked up from germline, CDR1 is DFQATT and CDR2 is SNEGSKA (reference sequence). The CDR3 extends over 16 amino acids. J was trimmed by 2 bases and V by 0 bases; bases with no gene match: 7. The CDR3 region is CSARDPPGGAYNEQFF. In nucleotides, the CDR3 is TGCAGTGCTAGAGATCCCCCGGGGGGAGCCTACAATGAGCAGTTCTTC.

This clonotype occurred a few times. The V call is TRBV25-1, the J call TRBJ2-7; D remains ambiguous. The CDR3 runs to 12 residues. The germline V and J ends were trimmed by 5 bases and 5 bases, with 10 bases remaining between them. Germline V gene sequence: CDR1 MGHDK, CDR2 SYGVNS. For the CDR3, the DNA is TGTGCCAGCAGTAACCTCGCTCACGAGCAGTACTTC. Residues: CASSNLAHEQYF.

The V call is TRBV5-1, the J call TRBJ2-5; the D gene is possibly TRBD1 (5 bases). CDR3 length: 15 residues. Deletions cut 0 bases from V and 5 bases from J, with 14 bases between. In germline, CDR1 is SGHRS, CDR2 YFSETQ. The CDR3 loop is CASSLAGHRGETQYF. The CDR3 coding sequence is TGCGCCAGCAGCTTGGCCGGACACCGTGGGGAGACCCAGTACTTC. Full variable domain (remainder filled in from reference TRBV5-1 and TRBJ2-5): KAGVTQTPRYLIKTRGQQVTLSCSPISGHRSVSWYQQTPGQGLQFLFEYFSETQRNKGNFPGRFSGRQFSNSRSEMNVSTLELGDSALYLCASSLAGHRGETQYFGPGTRLLVL.

The gene calls are TRBV5-1 and TRBJ1-2; D ambiguous. Trimming took off 0 bases at V and 8 bases at J, with 29 bases between the two ends. Germline V gene lookup returns CDR1 SGHRS and CDR2 YFSETQ. The CDR3 spans 19 residues. The CDR3 spells CASSLAPVGLDGILRGYTF. The CDR3 DNA sequence: TGCGCCAGCAGCTTGGCCCCCGTGGGGTTGGACGGAATCTTGAGGGGCTACACCTTC.

This clonotype has just one count. The chain carries TRBV6-1 and TRBJ1-5, with a weak D call TRBD1 (5 bases). Germline V gene data show CDR1 as MNHNS and CDR2 as SASEGT. Trimming left V 10 bases short and J 4 bases short, with 17 bases between. The CDR3 loop spans 14 amino acids. In DNA, the CDR3 is TGTGCCACCCACGCTCGGGGGAAAAATCAGCCCCAGCATTTT. As protein: CATHARGKNQPQHF.